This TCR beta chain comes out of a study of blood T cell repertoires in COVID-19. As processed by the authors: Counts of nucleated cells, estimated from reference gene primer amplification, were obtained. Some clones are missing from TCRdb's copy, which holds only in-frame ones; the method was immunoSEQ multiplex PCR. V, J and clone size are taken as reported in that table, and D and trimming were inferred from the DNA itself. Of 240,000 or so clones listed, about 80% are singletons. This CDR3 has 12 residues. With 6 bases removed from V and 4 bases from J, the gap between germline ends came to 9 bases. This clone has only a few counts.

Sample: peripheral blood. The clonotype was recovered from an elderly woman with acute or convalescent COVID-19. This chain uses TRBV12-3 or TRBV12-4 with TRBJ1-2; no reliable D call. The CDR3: CASSRATYGYTF. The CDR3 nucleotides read TGTGCCAGCAGCCGAGCCACCTATGGCTACACCTTC.